This TCR beta chain was captured in a study of blood T cell repertoires in COVID-19. Study-wide background: The United States, Italy and Spain provided the acute and convalescent COVID-19 samples.

The germline V and J ends were trimmed by 3 bases and 2 bases, with 8 bases remaining between them. CDR3 length: 13 amino acids. The V gene's germline CDR1 is MNHEY and CDR2 SMNVEV (reference sequence). In the study's own analysis: Quantification of nucleated cells was approximated via reference gene primer amplification. The repertoire was sequenced with immunoSEQ multiplex PCR; TCRdb's copy has only in-frame clones and lacks some. V and J calls and clone size are given by that table; D and trimming were obtained from the DNA. The table records 250,000 to 300,000 clones, more than 85% of them present only once. Patients at the Seattle site were enrolled during active infection and followed longitudinally.

This chain links TRBV27 with TRBJ2-7; D is possibly TRBD2 (5 bases). This sequence was found in a woman aged 25 to 39 with COVID-19, enrolled during active disease. Sequencing was carried out using peripheral blood. CDR3 DNA: TGTGCCAGCAGTTTTGGGGAGCCCTACGAGCAGTACTTC. This translates into CASSFGEPYEQYF.